The sequence of this T cell receptor beta chain was determined in a study of CD4 T cells in relation to SARS-CoV-2 and coronaviruses. TCRdb keeps only in-frame clones here, not all; method: immunoSEQ multiplex PCR. Seen here are around 16,000 clones, approximately 78% observed once, and the top ten hold roughly a sixth. CDR1 and CDR2 (germline): LGHDT, YNNKEL (reference sequence). V lost 3 bases to trimming and J lost 9 bases; unmatched junction nucleotides: 6. This CDR3 has 16 amino acids. A remark on this clone: Its cognate antigen is unknown.

Before the COVID-19 pandemic, during about 2010-2018, CD4+ T cells were taken from unexposed donors. The cells were cultured for 10 days before CD4+ T cells were isolated. As cell numbers allowed, unexposed-donor CD4+ T cells faced SARS-CoV-2 S/N and four cold-coronavirus spikes. Sequenced: CD4+ T cells from PBMCs, cultured in vitro. The chain couples TRBV3-1 (or the pseudogene TRBV3-2) to TRBJ2-1; 15 bases align to TRBD2. This TCR came from a human donor in good health. CDR3 in amino acids: CASSHEGLAGGVEQFF. The CDR3 DNA sequence: TGTGCCAGCAGCCATGAAGGACTAGCGGGAGGGGTTGAGCAGTTCTTC.